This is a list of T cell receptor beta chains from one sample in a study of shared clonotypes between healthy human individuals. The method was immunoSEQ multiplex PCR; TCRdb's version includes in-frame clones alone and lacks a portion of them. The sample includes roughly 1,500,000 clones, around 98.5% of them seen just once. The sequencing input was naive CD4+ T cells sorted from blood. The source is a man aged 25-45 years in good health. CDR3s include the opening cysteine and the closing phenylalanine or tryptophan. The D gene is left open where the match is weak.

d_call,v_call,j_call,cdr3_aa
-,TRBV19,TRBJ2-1,CASTERISYNEQFF
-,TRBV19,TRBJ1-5,CASTRTGNQPQHF
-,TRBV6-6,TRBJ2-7,CASSYSVDRSYEQYF
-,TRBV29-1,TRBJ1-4,CSVVWNTNEKLFF
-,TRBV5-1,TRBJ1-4,CASSLRGGPGTNEKLFF
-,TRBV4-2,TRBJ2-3,CASSQKRGGSDTQYF
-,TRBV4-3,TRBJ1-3,CASSQENRPGNTIYF
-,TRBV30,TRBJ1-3,CAWSMSLNTIYF
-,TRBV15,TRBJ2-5,CATQRDAVLGTQYF
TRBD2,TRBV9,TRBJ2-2,CASSGGSGITGELFF
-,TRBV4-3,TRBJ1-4,CASSQGPRQIEKLFF
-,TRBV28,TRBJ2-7,CASSLAGSYEQYF
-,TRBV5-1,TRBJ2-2,CASSGLLGTGELFF
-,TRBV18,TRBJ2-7,CASSPPGRSYEQYF
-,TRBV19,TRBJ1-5,CASSIRGIGNQPQHF